This record concerns one T cell receptor (beta chain) sequence. This clonotype has a handful of counts. Its binding antigen is unknown. No clone much larger than this one lies a single base away; base qualities are absent. V and J lose 0 bases and 6 bases, and a span of 22 bases separates them. The CDR3 runs 18 amino acids, cysteine and phenylalanine included. The kept DNA is CDR3 alone, 54 bases in frame from the first base. From a lookup of the germline V gene, CDR1 and CDR2 are SGHTA and FQGNSA. Per the publication, the treatment or condition label means: in vitro stimulation with specific CMV peptide epitopes to enrich CMV-specific T cells. The instrument was an Illumina HiSeq 1500. TCRdb reprocessed the public reads (quality trimming at Q25 with fastp, clone calling with MiXCR) and kept in-frame beta chains. Records with the same CDR3 protein are collapsed into one entry carrying the most frequent genes and DNA. The sample contains 400,000 to 600,000 distinct CDR3 sequences, about two fifths of them found a single time. Together, the top ten hold just under 45% of the sample.

This specimen belongs to a study of T cell repertoires in cytomegalovirus infection (dated 2019 in TCRdb). For the study in its entirety: Peptide stimulations targeted recently identified HLA-C-restricted CMV epitopes, whose presentation resists viral immunomodulation, together with well-studied HLA-B-restricted epitopes. Because public TCR beta signatures pointed to carriage of CMV infection together with the matching HLA type, the HLA type of each donor mattered for the analysis.

Findings and caveats that apply to the study as a whole: In the ex vivo response, HLA-C-restricted CMV-specific TCR beta clonotypes were dominant, and in two of eight donors the single most frequent clonotype came from this HLA-C-restricted group. Carriers of CMV infection plus the relevant HLA type were discriminated by the cumulative frequency of public TCR beta family members in the study cohort and in an independent roughly 370-donor cohort.

The sequenced sample was cultured PBMCs, obtained from culture after CMV antigen stimulation. In this chain, TRBV7-2 is recombined with TRBJ2-3; 5 matching bases give a weak D call of TRBD1. The source is a human donor in good health (CMV status not recorded). Some clones in this sample may be carry-over from other donors' samples. This receptor carries the CDR3 CASSLAPEGAYQRDTQYF. Read as DNA, the sequence is TGTGCCAGCAGCTTAGCACCCGAAGGGGCTTACCAGAGGGATACGCAGTATTTT.